This TCR beta chain originates from a study of CD8+ T cells in alopecia areata. Between the trimmed V and J ends, which lost 1 base and 7 bases, there was a span of 11 bases. Germline V gene lookup returns CDR1 LGHNA and CDR2 YSLEER. This CDR3 spans 14 amino acids. Study results and limitations: Normal skin contains resident alphabeta T cells, and these are also sequenced in scalp samples.

Reverse transcribed after extraction, RNA yielded cDNA as the sequencing template. Repertoires were generated with immunoSEQ multiplex PCR, while TCRdb's copy carries only in-frame clones and drops some. This table has about 110,000 clones, roughly 64% appearing once. With respect to this clone: The antigen is undetermined.

The sample was CD8+ T cells sorted from blood. The source of this sequence is a human donor in good health. This chain links TRBV4-3 with TRBJ2-1; tentatively, D is TRBD2 (5 bases). The CDR3 DNA reads TGCGCCAGCAGCCAAGGGGGATGGAGGAATGAGCAGTTCTTC. Translated, it gives CASSQGGWRNEQFF.